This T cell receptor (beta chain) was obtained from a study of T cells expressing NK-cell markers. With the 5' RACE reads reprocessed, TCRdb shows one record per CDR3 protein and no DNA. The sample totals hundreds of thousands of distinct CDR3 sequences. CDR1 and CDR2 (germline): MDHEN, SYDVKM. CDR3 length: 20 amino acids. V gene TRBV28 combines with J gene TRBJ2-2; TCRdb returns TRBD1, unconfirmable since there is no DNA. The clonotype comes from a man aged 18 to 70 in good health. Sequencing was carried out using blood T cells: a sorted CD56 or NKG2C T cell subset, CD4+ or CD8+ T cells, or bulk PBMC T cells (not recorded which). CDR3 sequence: CASSPRGKSPRQFNTGELFF.